This paragraph covers one TCR beta chain sequence. The entry originates in a study of T-cell memory formation after mild COVID-19. About the study: Across donors, TCR clusters were largely donor specific.

In germline, CDR1 is SGHRS, CDR2 YFSETQ. Between the trimmed V and J ends, which lost 3 bases and 5 bases, there was a span of 9 bases. The CDR3 is 14 amino acids. TCRdb analysed the 5' RACE reads with MiXCR anew, one entry per CDR3 protein. The table includes roughly 250,000 distinct CDR3 sequences, 16% detected once. The chain combines TRBV5-1 with TRBJ1-6, with D maybe TRBD1 (5 bases). Sequencing was done on a sample of PBMCs or a T cell subset sorted from them (not recorded which). This clonotype was sampled from a man aged 18 to 29 who had mild COVID-19 (a few samples of this study predate the infection). Cell type and time point are not known. CDR3 sequence reads: CASSSGRDNSPLHF. Here the CDR3 DNA reads TGCGCCAGCAGCTCGGGACGAGATAATTCACCCCTCCACTTT. Full variable domain (remainder filled in from reference TRBV5-1 and TRBJ1-6): KAGVTQTPRYLIKTRGQQVTLSCSPISGHRSVSWYQQTPGQGLQFLFEYFSETQRNKGNFPGRFSGRQFSNSRSEMNVSTLELGDSALYLCASSSGRDNSPLHFGNGTRLTVT.